Listed here are 13 T cell receptor beta chains from one sample, sequenced in a study of cytomegalovirus exposure and HLA in healthy donors. The PCR ran on 60 Vbeta and 13 Jbeta primers. Clones were sequenced by immunoSEQ multiplex PCR, and TCRdb holds only the in-frame ones, with some missing. This sample carries around 150,000 clones, 63% of them seen once, and the ten largest clones take approximately 7%. The sequencing sample was made of PBMCs. The receptor source for this set is an older woman in good health and CMV-seropositive.

This clone has a handful of counts. V gene TRBV30 combines with J gene TRBJ2-1; TRBD2 aligns across 10 bases. CDR1 GTSNPN and CDR2 SVGIG come from the germline V gene (reference sequence). The CDR3 runs 15 residues. V lost 0 bases, J lost 8 bases, and 7 bases stayed unmatched. The CDR3 DNA reads TGTGCCTGGAGTGTTAAACTAGCGGGAAGGTATGAGCAGTTCTTC. The encoded protein is CAWSVKLAGRYEQFF.

The V call is TRBV30, the J call TRBJ1-4; D uncertain. The V end was cut by 4 bases, the J end by 5 bases, with 11 bases between. Germline V lookup: CDR1 GTSNPN, CDR2 SVGIG (reference sequence). The CDR3 runs to 13 residues. DNA for the CDR3: TGTGCCTGGACGGGAGTCTCCAATGAAAAACTGTTTTTT. The encoded protein is CAWTGVSNEKLFF.

This chain connects TRBV21-1 to TRBJ2-7; TRBD1, as called in the table, went unchecked against the DNA. TRBV21-1 is deemed a pseudogene. This CDR3 comprises 15 residues. The CDR3 here is CASTIIRDRVYEQYF. CDR3 coding DNA: TGTGCCAGCACCATCATCCGGGACAGGGTGTACGAGCAGTACTTC.

The V call is TRBV29-1, the J call TRBJ2-7, with 7 bases identical to TRBD2. Germline lookup yields CDR1 SQVTM and CDR2 ANQGSEA. The CDR3 has 14 amino acids. J lost 0 bases, V lost 5 bases, and 7 bases had no gene match. The CDR3 loop reads CSVTTSPTSYEQYF. The DNA of the CDR3 is TGCAGCGTTACGACTAGCCCCACCTCCTACGAGCAGTACTTC.

This clone was counted between two and nine times. One end of the junction varies from germline; a read error may be responsible. The chain has TRBV19 and TRBJ1-1; perhaps TRBD1 as D (5 bases). This CDR3 is 14 amino acids long. The germline V gene encodes CDR1 LNHDA and CDR2 SQIVND (reference sequence). CDR3 in DNA: TGTGCCAGTAGCCCAGGCGGGACTTCTCTCAGTCCCGAATTT. Residues: CASSPGGTSLSPEF.

Comments on this clone: The sample holds other DNA sequences that translate to the same CDR3. CDR3 region: CASSFRVGEKLFF. In nucleotides, the CDR3 is TGTGCCAGCAGCTTCAGGGTGGGTGAAAAACTGTTTTTT. The gene calls are TRBV7-7 and TRBJ1-4; a possible D gene is TRBD1 (5 bases). The CDR3 contains 13 residues. The germline V gene has CDR1 SSHAT and CDR2 FNYEAQ (reference sequence). V dropped 3 bases and J dropped 7 bases, with 9 bases sitting between them. Full variable domain (remainder filled in from reference TRBV7-7 and TRBJ1-4): GAGVSQSPRYKVTKRGQDVTLRCDPISSHATLYWYQQALGQGPEFLTYFNYEAQPDKSGLPSDRFSAERPEGSISTLTIQRTEQRDSAMYRCASSFRVGEKLFFGSGTQLSVL.

The J gene is TRBJ1-4, the V gene TRBV9; 8 positions match TRBD1. Germline V gene lookup returns CDR1 SGDLS and CDR2 YYNGEE. CDR3 length: 15 amino acids. V dropped 4 bases and J dropped 3; count of bases not matched to a gene: 5. CDR3 sequence: CASSYQGASNEKLFF. In nucleotides, the CDR3 is TGTGCCAGCAGCTACCAGGGGGCGTCTAATGAAAAACTGTTTTTT. Full variable domain (outside the CDR3, taken from reference TRBV9 and TRBJ1-4): DSGVTQTPKHLITATGQRVTLRCSPRSGDLSVYWYQQSLDQGLQFLIQYYNGEERAKGNILERFSAQQFPDLHSELNLSSLELGDSALYFCASSYQGASNEKLFFGSGTQLSVL.

This clone has only a few counts. The CDR3 DNA sequence: TGCGCCAGCAGCCAAGATAGCGGGAGAGGTTCCTACAATGAGCAGTTCTTC. Its protein is CASSQDSGRGSYNEQFF. The chain uses TRBV4-1 and TRBJ2-1; 9 positions match TRBD2. In germline, CDR1 is MGHRA, CDR2 YSYEKL. The CDR3 has 17 residues. Trimming took 0 bases from V and 1 from J; bases not matched to a gene: 4.

The CDR3 sequence is CASSLGRFAEAFF. The CDR3 nucleotides read TGTGCCAGCAGTTTAGGCCGATTCGCTGAAGCTTTCTTT. This chain joins TRBV28 and TRBJ1-1, with unresolved D. This CDR3 region has 13 residues. Germline V gives CDR1 MDHEN, CDR2 SYDVKM. Trimming removed 2 bases at V and 6 bases at J, with 10 bases between.

This chain connects TRBV5-5 to TRBJ1-1; D unclear. The germline V gene has CDR1 SGHKS and CDR2 YYEKEE (reference sequence). CDR3 length: 14 residues. V gave up 1 base and J gave up 0 bases, with 7 bases separating them. CDR3 residues: CASSLKAMNTEAFF. The CDR3 coding sequence is TGTGCCAGCAGCTTGAAAGCCATGAACACTGAAGCTTTCTTT.

This clone has just one count. The V and J genes are TRBV10-3 and TRBJ2-3; D might be TRBD2 (6 bases). Trimming left V 6 bases short and J 2 bases short, with 15 bases between. This CDR3 is 15 amino acids long. The germline V gene encodes CDR1 ENHRY and CDR2 SYGVKD. The CDR3: CAIRVGTRNTDTQYF. The CDR3 nucleotides are TGTGCCATCAGAGTGGGGACTCGTAACACAGATACGCAGTATTTT.

The chain is built from TRBV7-9 and TRBJ2-6, with TRBD1 matching 7 bases. Trimming cost V 5 bases and J 2 bases; bases outside gene matches: 3. From germline, CDR1 is SEHNR and CDR2 FQNEAQ (reference sequence). The CDR3 sequence is 15 residues long. CDR3 DNA sequence: TGTGCCAGCAGCGCCGGGACAGCTGGGGCCAACGTCCTGACTTTC. As protein: CASSAGTAGANVLTF. The variable domain in full, completed from reference TRBV7-9 and TRBJ2-6, reads DTGVSQNPRHKITKRGQNVTFRCDPISEHNRLYWYRQTLGQGPEFLTYFQNEAQLEKSRLLSDRFSAERPKGSFSTLEIQRTEQGDSAMYLCASSAGTAGANVLTFGAGSRLTVL.

The V gene is TRBV5-1, the J gene TRBJ2-7; no reliable D call. The germline gives CDR1 SGHRS, CDR2 YFSETQ. CDR3 size: 16 residues. The V end was cut by 0 bases, the J end by 4 bases, with 17 bases between. The CDR3 region is CASSLGSPWSAYEQYF. The CDR3, as DNA: TGCGCCAGCAGCTTGGGTAGCCCCTGGTCGGCTTACGAGCAGTACTTC.